These T cell receptor beta chains were read from a single sample in a study of blood T cells in healthy people across ages. Using its own MiXCR run on the 5' RACE reads, TCRdb lists one record per CDR3 protein. The top ten hold under 4.5% of the sample, which has some 800,000 distinct CDR3 sequences, 20% to 30% seen once. Separately, the same data were catalogued under a study of T cells of mothers and their children.

Sequences were obtained from blood. These receptors were taken from a boy younger than 18 in good health. CDR3s include the opening cysteine and the closing phenylalanine or tryptophan. D genes are given only for firm matches. Where a row states a size, it is once, few, many or the class of an expanded clone; other rows omit it.

d_call j_call clone_size v_call cdr3_aa cdr3_nt
NA TRBJ2-3 once TRBV10-3 CAISVAVPRGTDTQYF TGTGCCATCAGTGTGGCCGTCCCCCGGGGCACAGATACGCAGTATTTT
NA TRBJ2-3 NA TRBV20-1 CSPQDHSTDTQYF TGCAGCCCCCAGGACCATAGCACAGATACGCAGTATTTT
NA TRBJ1-4 few TRBV15 CATSYDSYGANEKLFF TGTGCCACCAGCTATGACAGCTACGGAGCCAATGAAAAACTGTTTTTT
NA TRBJ2-1 NA TRBV11-2 CASSPQTSQHYNEQFF TGTGCCAGCAGCCCGCAGACTAGTCAGCACTACAATGAGCAGTTCTTC
NA TRBJ2-2 few TRBV7-3 CASLNGDTGELFF TGTGCCAGCCTTAACGGGGACACCGGGGAGCTGTTTTTT
NA TRBJ2-5 NA TRBV12-3/TRBV12-4 CASSFGGRATETQYF TGTGCCAGCAGTTTCGGAGGCAGGGCCACTGAGACCCAGTACTTC
TRBD2 TRBJ2-4 NA TRBV7-2 CASSPRVAGGLAKNIQYF TGTGCCAGCAGCCCCCGGGTAGCGGGGGGACTAGCCAAAAACATTCAGTACTTC
NA TRBJ2-5 NA TRBV5-1 CASSLGWLTGTQETQYF TGCGCCAGCAGCTTGGGATGGTTGACAGGCACCCAAGAGACCCAGTACTTC
TRBD1 TRBJ1-5 once TRBV2 CASSSTGSNNQPQHF TGTGCCAGCAGTTCGACAGGGAGTAACAATCAGCCCCAGCATTTT
TRBD2 TRBJ2-1 NA TRBV7-9 CASSLAFGGAYNEQFF TGTGCCAGCAGCTTAGCGTTCGGGGGGGCCTACAATGAGCAGTTCTTC
TRBD2 TRBJ2-7 NA TRBV20-1 CSARGAGGPPTGRF TGCAGTGCTAGGGGGGCGGGAGGGCCCCCCACGGGACGCTTC
NA TRBJ2-7 NA TRBV28 CASSLRQFMGTYEQYF TGTGCCAGCAGTTTACGACAGTTCATGGGTACCTACGAGCAGTACTTC
NA TRBJ1-2 few TRBV6-6 CASRDSLNYGYTF TGTGCCAGCAGGGACAGCCTTAACTATGGCTACACCTTC
NA TRBJ2-6 few TRBV7-9 CASSPNPVSGANVLTF TGTGCCAGCAGCCCCAACCCCGTCTCTGGGGCCAACGTCCTGACTTTC
TRBD1 TRBJ2-4 few TRBV25-1 CASSDQDHRGLRAKNIQHF TGTGCCAGCAGTGACCAGGACCACAGGGGGCTACGAGCCAAAAACATTCAGCACTTC
NA TRBJ1-1 few TRBV28 CASSLYGEGSTEAFF TGTGCCAGCAGTTTATACGGGGAAGGGAGCACTGAAGCTTTCTTT
NA TRBJ1-4 NA TRBV4-2 CASSQDGAGGSEKLFF TGTGCCAGCAGCCAAGATGGGGCGGGGGGATCGGAAAAACTGTTTTTT
TRBD1 TRBJ1-2 NA TRBV3-1 CASSQLDREVLHGYTF TGTGCCAGCAGCCAACTGGACAGGGAGGTCTTGCATGGCTACACCTTC
NA TRBJ2-2 NA TRBV4-3 CASSHDGPNTGELFF TGCGCCAGCAGCCATGATGGGCCCAACACCGGGGAGCTGTTTTTT
NA TRBJ1-1 NA TRBV20-1 CSALGLLNTEAFF TGCAGTGCCCTAGGCCTTCTGAACACTGAAGCTTTCTTT
TRBD2 TRBJ2-7 few TRBV2 CASSEARQSGTSTYEQYF TGTGCCAGCAGTGAAGCTAGACAAAGCGGGACTAGTACCTACGAGCAGTACTTC
NA TRBJ1-6 few TRBV15 CATSRERLGAGNSPLHF TGTGCCACCAGCAGAGAGCGTCTGGGGGCAGGCAATTCACCCCTCCACTTT
TRBD1 TRBJ2-5 many TRBV12-3/TRBV12-4 CASSLGQGAQETQYF TGTGCCAGCAGTTTAGGACAGGGGGCCCAAGAGACCCAGTACTTC
NA TRBJ1-5 NA TRBV20-1 CSARLGQVDQPQHF TGCAGTGCTAGATTGGGCCAGGTTGATCAGCCCCAGCATTTT
TRBD1 TRBJ2-1 few TRBV29-1 CSVRDSPWHEQFF TGCAGCGTAAGGGACAGCCCGTGGCATGAGCAGTTCTTC